The 11 T cell receptor beta chains presented below share a single source sample, sequenced in a study of cytomegalovirus exposure and HLA in healthy donors. 13 Jbeta primers and 60 Vbeta primers were used for the PCR. Sequenced by immunoSEQ multiplex PCR; TCRdb stores in-frame clones only, minus some. The table has roughly 120,000 clones, approximately 69% seen once. The sample taken for sequencing was PBMCs. The receptors here all came from a woman in her thirties or forties in good health and CMV-seropositive.

The chain uses TRBV6-5 and TRBJ1-2, with 11 bases that match TRBD1. V trimming: 4 bases; J trimming: 4 bases; junction bases outside the gene matches: 5. The CDR3 loop spans 15 amino acids. The germline CDR1 and CDR2 sequences are MNHEY and SVGAGI. The CDR3 region has the DNA TGTGCCAGCAGTTCGGACAGGGGGCTGGTCTATGGCTACACCTTC. It encodes CASSSDRGLVYGYTF.

The chain links TRBV15 to TRBJ2-7; D is perhaps TRBD2 (7 bases). The CDR3 sequence is 14 residues long. Germline V lookup: CDR1 LNHNV, CDR2 YYDKDF (reference sequence). Trimming left V 1 base short and J 3 bases short, with 10 bases between. Here the CDR3 DNA reads TGTGCCACCAGCAGAGTGGGGGGGCACTACGAGCAGTACTTC. This sequence encodes CATSRVGGHYEQYF.

This clone was recorded only once. The V and J genes are TRBV1 and TRBJ2-3; TRBD2 is the table's D call, not checked against the DNA. TRBV1 is shown as a pseudogene. The CDR3 is 14 amino acids. The CDR3 sequence is CTSSQDEGVDTQYF. DNA of the CDR3: TGCACCAGCAGCCAAGATGAGGGTGTTGATACGCAGTATTTT.

This clone was observed a handful of times. The chain joins TRBV4-3 to TRBJ2-3; tentatively, D is TRBD1 (6 bases). Trimming removed 1 base from V and 7 bases from J, with 15 bases in between. Germline lookup yields CDR1 LGHNA and CDR2 YSLEER. The CDR3 loop spans 15 amino acids. The CDR3 DNA reads TGCGCCAGCAGCCAAGCCCCGACAGGTTCCTATACGCAGTATTTT. It specifies CASSQAPTGSYTQYF.

This clone turned up a few times. The genes are TRBV9 and TRBJ2-3, with TRBD1 identical over 11 bases. The germline V gene encodes CDR1 SGDLS and CDR2 YYNGEE. After removal of 0 bases from V and 4 bases from J, the junction contained 10 bases not matched to a gene. This CDR3 is built from 18 residues. The CDR3 region has the DNA TGTGCCAGCAGCGTAGAACCGGGACAGGGGGTTCTCTCAGATACGCAGTATTTT. This gives the protein CASSVEPGQGVLSDTQYF.

This chain joins TRBV19 and TRBJ2-3; 8 positions match TRBD1. Germline trimming cut 1 base from V and 3 bases from J; bases unmatched to any gene: 6. Germline CDR1 LNHDA, CDR2 SQIVND (reference sequence). This CDR3 region has 16 residues. The CDR3 here is CASSIAPRGPTDTQYF. In nucleotides, the CDR3 is TGTGCCAGTAGTATAGCCCCCAGGGGGCCGACAGATACGCAGTATTTT.

The V call is TRBV15, the J call TRBJ2-5; the D gene is possibly TRBD2 (6 bases). The CDR3 totals 14 residues. V lost 0 bases and J 4 bases, leaving 9 bases between the germline ends. Germline loops: CDR1 LNHNV, CDR2 YYDKDF (reference sequence). The CDR3, as DNA: TGTGCCACCAGCAGAGAGGTGGGGGGAGAGACCCAGTACTTC. The encoded protein is CATSREVGGETQYF. Using reference TRBV15 and TRBJ2-5 for the parts outside the CDR3, the full variable domain is DAMVIQNPRYQVTQFGKPVTLSCSQTLNHNVMYWYQQKSSQAPKLLFHYYDKDFNNEADTPDNFQSRRPNTSFCFLDIRSPGLGDTAMYLCATSREVGGETQYFGPGTRLLVL.

This sequence joins TRBV11-3 and TRBJ2-3; TRBD2 matches at 7 bases. The V gene end was trimmed by 5 bases and the J gene end by 3 bases; junction bases not matched to a gene: 14. The CDR3 length is 17 residues. In germline, CDR1 is SGHNT, CDR2 YENEEA. The chain's CDR3 is CASSPTGRLAVTDTQYF. Here the CDR3 DNA reads TGTGCCAGCAGCCCTACGGGGCGTCTAGCGGTTACAGATACGCAGTATTTT.

The rearrangement uses TRBV18 and TRBJ2-5, with a possible D match to TRBD2 (6 bases). This CDR3 contains 15 residues. In germline, CDR1 is KGHSH, CDR2 LQKENI. Trimming left V 2 bases short and J 2 bases short, with 12 bases between. The CDR3 sequence: CASSPKRAEQETQYF. In nucleotides, the CDR3 is TGTGCCAGCTCACCAAAGCGGGCGGAGCAAGAGACCCAGTACTTC.

This clone appeared a single time. The CDR3 reads CASRQTGELFF. CDR3 DNA sequence: TGTGCCAGCAGACAGACCGGGGAGCTGTTTTTT. This chain connects TRBV2 to TRBJ2-2; D is uncertain. Trimming took 6 bases from V and 5 from J, leaving 4 bases between them. The germline V gene encodes CDR1 SNHLY and CDR2 FYNNEI. There are 11 residues in the CDR3.

The CDR3 protein is CASSLGTGGADYGYTF. The CDR3 DNA sequence: TGCGCCAGCAGCTTGGGAACAGGGGGCGCAGACTATGGCTACACCTTC. The J gene is TRBJ1-2, the V gene TRBV5-1; TRBD1 matches 9 bases. Unmatched junction bases numbered 6, after V lost 0 bases and J lost 3 bases. Per the germline V gene, CDR1 is SGHRS and CDR2 is YFSETQ. This CDR3 comprises 16 residues.